Following are 5 T cell receptor beta chains from one sample sequenced in a study of breast tumors, draining lymph nodes, adjacent tissues. TCRdb analysed the multiplex PCR reads with MiXCR anew, one entry per CDR3 protein. The table lists over 60,000 distinct CDR3 sequences, roughly 40% of them singletons. The sample taken for sequencing was breast tumor tissue. The receptors come from a female donor with breast cancer. Some clones in this sample may be carry-over from other donors' samples.

This clonotype was observed at least ten times. In nucleotides, the CDR3 is TGTGCCAGCAGCCAAGACGGCAGTTTCTCCTACGAGCAGTACTTC. Translation: CASSQDGSFSYEQYF. This sequence joins TRBV3-1 and TRBJ2-7; D remains ambiguous. Germline V gene sequence: CDR1 LGHDT, CDR2 YNNKEL (reference sequence). The CDR3 runs to 15 residues. V was trimmed by 0 bases and J by 0 bases, leaving 9 bases between them.

As for this clonotype: A clone one base away is much larger, so this may be a read error. The V call is TRBV5-8, the J call TRBJ2-7; possibly TRBD2 for D (5 bases). The germline V and J ends were trimmed by 4 bases and 3 bases, with 17 bases remaining between them. Germline CDR1 is SGHTS and CDR2 is YDEGEE. The CDR3 has 15 amino acids. The CDR3 region has the DNA TGTGCCAGCAGCACCAATACAGCGGTGCGCTACGAGCAGTACTTC. This codes for CASSTNTAVRYEQYF.

This clonotype was seen repeatedly, ten times or more. Being one base from a much bigger clone, this may be a read error. The chain uses TRBV20-1 and TRBJ2-5, with 13 bases lining up with TRBD2. Trimming took 5 bases from V and 7 from J; bases not matched to a gene: 7. CDR3 length: 14 amino acids. CDR1 DFQATT and CDR2 SNEGSKA come from the germline V gene (reference sequence). The chain's CDR3 is CSASPGLAGTTQYF. The CDR3 DNA follows: TGCAGTGCTTCTCCGGGACTAGCGGGAACGACCCAGTACTTC.

This clonotype was detected ten times or more. This chain uses TRBV19 with TRBJ1-1; D ambiguous. The CDR3 sequence is 15 residues long. The V end lost 6 bases, the J end lost 0 bases, and 14 bases lay between the germline ends. Per germline, CDR1 LNHDA and CDR2 SQIVND (reference sequence). CDR3 nucleotide sequence: TGTGCCAGTAGCTGGGTAGGTCCTGTGAACACTGAAGCTTTCTTT. Its translation is CASSWVGPVNTEAFF.

The rearrangement links TRBV6-1 to TRBJ1-5; 11 bases fit TRBD1. In germline, CDR1 is MNHNS, CDR2 SASEGT. J gave up 1 base and V 1 base, and 3 bases lay outside the gene matches. CDR3 size: 17 residues. The CDR3 bases are TGTGCCAGCAGTGAAGGGACAGGGGGCTCCAGCAATCAGCCCCAGCATTTT. Protein: CASSEGTGGSSNQPQHF.